A selection of T cell receptor beta chains follows, all from one sample in a study of technical replicates of blood from a handful of donors. Profiled with immunoSEQ multiplex PCR; TCRdb holds only in-frame clones, not every one. The sample has around 68,000 clones; 95% to 97% are singletons. Sequencing was done on a sample of T cells isolated from PBMCs. These receptor sequences come from a human donor in good health. The CDR3 runs from the conserved cysteine through the conserved F or W. Fields, in order: V gene, J gene, D gene, clone size, CDR3 DNA, CDR3 protein. D genes are given only for firm matches. Clone size is given for some rows only: seen once, a few or many times, or a class if the clone is expanded.

TRBV9	TRBJ2-7	TRBD2	NA	TGTGCCAGCAGCGCCGGGACTAGCGGGAGCTACGAGCAGTACTTC	CASSAGTSGSYEQYF
TRBV6-5	TRBJ2-1	TRBD2	NA	TGTGCCAGCAGAGTAGGGACTACCCAGTTCTTC	CASRVGTTQFF
TRBV10-2	TRBJ2-5	TRBD2	once	TGCGCCAGCAGACTAGCGGGGGAAGAGACCCAGTACTTC	CASRLAGEETQYF
TRBV5-1	TRBJ2-1	TRBD2	once	TGCGCCAGCAGCTCAGGACTAGCCAATGAGCAGTTCTTC	CASSSGLANEQFF
TRBV6-5	TRBJ2-2	NA	NA	TGTGCCAGCAGTTACCAGGGGCCGTCCGGGGAGCTGTTTTTT	CASSYQGPSGELFF
TRBV28	TRBJ1-1	NA	NA	TGTGCCAGCAGTTACAGTCAGGGGAGCACTGAAGCTTTCTTT	CASSYSQGSTEAFF
TRBV5-1	TRBJ2-1	NA	NA	TGCGCCAGCAGCTTGAATCAGGGTCTTTACAATGAGCAGTTCTTC	CASSLNQGLYNEQFF
TRBV2	TRBJ1-2	TRBD1	NA	TGTGCCAGCAGCTCGGGACAGTTCTATGGCTACACCTTC	CASSSGQFYGYTF
TRBV5-6	TRBJ1-1	NA	NA	TGTGCCAGCAGCTCTCGGTACACTGAAGCTTTCTTT	CASSSRYTEAFF
TRBV4-1	TRBJ2-5	TRBD2	NA	TGCGCCAGCAGCCAGCTAGCGGGAGGCCTAGAGACCCAGTACTTC	CASSQLAGGLETQYF
TRBV28	TRBJ2-1	NA	NA	TGTGCCAGCAGTTATCTGACAGGGACTGACAATGAGCAGTTCTTC	CASSYLTGTDNEQFF
TRBV18	TRBJ1-1	TRBD1	once	TGTGCCAGCTCATTGGGACAGGGCTTGAACACTGAAGCTTTCTTT	CASSLGQGLNTEAFF
TRBV9	TRBJ1-5	NA	NA	TGTGCCAGCAGCGAAGAGGGTTACGACAATCAGCCCCAGCATTTT	CASSEEGYDNQPQHF
TRBV5-6	TRBJ2-3	TRBD2	NA	TGTGCCAGCAGCGGGCTAGCGGGGACAGATACGCAGTATTTT	CASSGLAGTDTQYF
TRBV12-5	TRBJ2-1	TRBD1	NA	TGTGCTAGTGGTTTGGTAAGGGACAGGATAAATGAGCAGTTCTTC	CASGLVRDRINEQFF
TRBV14	TRBJ1-1	NA	NA	TGTGCCAGCAGCCAAGATGAGGCGAAACGAATGAACACTGAAGCTTTCTTT	CASSQDEAKRMNTEAFF
TRBV19	TRBJ1-5	NA	once	TGTGCCAGTAGTGTTCCAGGGTTAAATCAGCCCCAGCATTTT	CASSVPGLNQPQHF
TRBV29-1	TRBJ2-7	TRBD2	NA	TGCAGCGCAGGGACTAGCGGGAGAAGGCGCTACGAGCAGTACTTC	CSAGTSGRRRYEQYF
TRBV9	TRBJ2-1	TRBD2	NA	TGTGCCAGCAGCGCCGCTAGCGGGAGCCATCCTGAGCAGTTCTTC	CASSAASGSHPEQFF
TRBV11-3	TRBJ2-5	TRBD2	NA	TGTGCCACCAGGTACGGGACTAGCGGCCAAGAGACCCAGTACTTC	CATRYGTSGQETQYF
TRBV7-3	TRBJ1-2	TRBD1	NA	TGTGCCAGCAGTTTAGGGACAGGGTATGGCTACACCTTC	CASSLGTGYGYTF
TRBV28	TRBJ2-5	NA	NA	TGTGCCAGCAGTTTTCTAGCCAGAGGCCAAGAGACCCAGTACTTC	CASSFLARGQETQYF
TRBV7-9	TRBJ1-1	NA	NA	TGTGCCAGCAGCTTAGAACAGGGATTCACTGAAGCTTTCTTT	CASSLEQGFTEAFF
TRBV4-2	TRBJ1-2	TRBD1	NA	TGTGCCAGCAGCCAAGGGGGACAGGGGACAAACTATGGCTACACCTTC	CASSQGGQGTNYGYTF
TRBV7-9	TRBJ1-3	TRBD1	NA	TGTGCCAGCAGCTACAGGGGCCTTCGAAACACCATATATTTT	CASSYRGLRNTIYF
TRBV6-5	TRBJ1-1	NA	NA	TGTGCCAGCAGTTACGGGGCAAACTCCAGGGTTGAAGCTTTCTTT	CASSYGANSRVEAFF
TRBV5-1	TRBJ2-5	TRBD2	NA	TGCGCCAGCAGCCCGGGAGCGGGAGGGCCGGAGGAGACCCAGTACTTC	CASSPGAGGPEETQYF
TRBV2	TRBJ2-4	NA	NA	TGTGCCAGCACTCCTGGGGACTTAGCCAAAAACATTCAGTACTTC	CASTPGDLAKNIQYF
TRBV4-2	TRBJ1-1	NA	NA	TGTGCCAGCAGCCAAATAGCCATACAGGCGAACACTGAAGCTTTCTTT	CASSQIAIQANTEAFF
TRBV5-4	TRBJ2-1	TRBD2	NA	TGTGCCAGCAGCCTACCGGGACTAGCGGGGAGGAGTGAGCAGTTCTTC	CASSLPGLAGRSEQFF
TRBV19	TRBJ2-7	TRBD1	NA	TGTGCCAGTAGCCGAGGACAGGATGCCTACGAGCAGTACTTC	CASSRGQDAYEQYF
TRBV30	TRBJ2-7	NA	NA	TGTGCCTGGAATTTTGGCATTACCTACGAGCAGTACTTC	CAWNFGITYEQYF
TRBV2	TRBJ2-1	TRBD1	NA	TGTGCCAGCGCTCCGGGACAGGTACAGTTCTTC	CASAPGQVQFF
TRBV30	TRBJ1-2	NA	NA	TGTGCCTGGAGTACAGGTCCTAATAACTATGGCTACACCTTC	CAWSTGPNNYGYTF
TRBV7-9	TRBJ1-1	TRBD1	NA	TGTGCCAGCATCATTGATACAGGGGGGGAAGCTTTCTTT	CASIIDTGGEAFF
TRBV6-6	TRBJ1-1	TRBD1	NA	TGTGCCAGCAGTTACCGGACAGGGAACACTGAAGCTTTCTTT	CASSYRTGNTEAFF
TRBV19	TRBJ1-1	NA	once	TGTGCCAGTAGTATCCGGGGAAGGGTCACTGAAGCTTTCTTT	CASSIRGRVTEAFF
TRBV5-4	TRBJ1-1	NA	NA	TGTGCCAGCAGCTTGGGGGGAGGGAAATTGGGCACTGAAGCTTTCTTT	CASSLGGGKLGTEAFF
TRBV2	TRBJ1-5	TRBD1	NA	TGTGCCAGCAGGGGGACAGATTCTAGCAATCAGCCCCAGCATTTT	CASRGTDSSNQPQHF
TRBV6-5	TRBJ2-7	NA	NA	TGTGCCAGACCACAGGCCCTTAGCGGCGAGCAGTACTTC	CARPQALSGEQYF
TRBV10-3	TRBJ2-1	NA	NA	TGTGCCATCAGTGTATCAGCGGATGCAAATGAGCAGTTCTTC	CAISVSADANEQFF
TRBV14	TRBJ1-4	NA	NA	TGTGCCAGCAGCCAAGAATGGAGGGAAAAACTGTTTTTT	CASSQEWREKLFF
TRBV19	TRBJ2-7	NA	NA	TGTGCCAGTAGTAAGGGGATGAACGAGCAGTACTTC	CASSKGMNEQYF
TRBV14	TRBJ2-3	NA	few	TGTGCCAGCAGCCAAGGGACGACAGGCCTTGAAAATACGCAGTATTTT	CASSQGTTGLENTQYF
TRBV7-9	TRBJ1-5	TRBD1	NA	TGTGCCAGCAGCAACGGACAGGGGTATCAGCCCCAGCATTTT	CASSNGQGYQPQHF
TRBV4-3	TRBJ1-4	NA	NA	TGCGCCAGCAGCCAAGCCCTACTTCGGGCTAATGAAAAACTGTTTTTT	CASSQALLRANEKLFF
TRBV10-3	TRBJ1-1	NA	NA	TGTGCCATCAGTGAGTCTAGTGCTGAAGCTTTCTTT	CAISESSAEAFF
TRBV7-2	TRBJ1-1	NA	NA	TGTGCCAGCAGCTTAGATCGACAGGTGAACACTGAAGCTTTCTTT	CASSLDRQVNTEAFF
TRBV6-4	TRBJ2-5	TRBD2	NA	TGTGCCAGCAGGCGGGGACAGATGGGACTAGCGGGAGAGGACCAAGAGACCCAGTACTTC	CASRRGQMGLAGEDQETQYF
TRBV19	TRBJ1-2	NA	NA	TGTGCCAGTAGTAACCAGGGCTATGGCTACACCTTC	CASSNQGYGYTF
TRBV14	TRBJ2-1	NA	NA	TGTGCCAGCAGCCAAATAGGGGAAGGGAATGAGCAGTTCTTC	CASSQIGEGNEQFF
TRBV7-2	TRBJ2-2	NA	NA	TGTGCCAGCAGCTTTAGCGGCGCCGGGGAGCTGTTTTTT	CASSFSGAGELFF
TRBV18	TRBJ2-7	TRBD1	NA	TGTGCCAGCTCACCAAAGCAGGGGGTCATCTACGAGCAGTACTTC	CASSPKQGVIYEQYF